The entry that follows covers one TCR beta chain sequence. What it recognizes is unknown. Healthy bone marrow donors supplied every sample. While unrecorded immune exposures were likely, the donors were nominally healthy when sampled. The study ran its PCR with 60 Vbeta and 13 Jbeta primers. Only in-frame clones appear in the TCRdb table, and some are missing; sequencing was by immunoSEQ multiplex PCR. The sample has about 140,000 clones; the top ten hold about 2.2%. This specimen comes from a study of cytomegalovirus exposure and HLA in healthy donors. The CDR3 is 13 amino acids. Germline lookup yields CDR1 MGHDK and CDR2 SYGVNS. The V and J ends lost 5 bases and 10 bases respectively, with 14 bases between them. Findings of the study overall: Later analysis reportedly placed an Asian-associated ancestry cluster below the roughly 680-donor mean in N-insertions.

This clonotype was obtained from a woman under 30 in good health and CMV-seronegative. This chain joins TRBV25-1 and TRBJ1-4; D perhaps matches TRBD1 (6 bases). The sample consisted of PBMCs. This chain's CDR3 is CASSIQGMGKLFF. The CDR3 DNA reads TGTGCCAGCAGTATACAGGGTATGGGAAAACTGTTTTTT.